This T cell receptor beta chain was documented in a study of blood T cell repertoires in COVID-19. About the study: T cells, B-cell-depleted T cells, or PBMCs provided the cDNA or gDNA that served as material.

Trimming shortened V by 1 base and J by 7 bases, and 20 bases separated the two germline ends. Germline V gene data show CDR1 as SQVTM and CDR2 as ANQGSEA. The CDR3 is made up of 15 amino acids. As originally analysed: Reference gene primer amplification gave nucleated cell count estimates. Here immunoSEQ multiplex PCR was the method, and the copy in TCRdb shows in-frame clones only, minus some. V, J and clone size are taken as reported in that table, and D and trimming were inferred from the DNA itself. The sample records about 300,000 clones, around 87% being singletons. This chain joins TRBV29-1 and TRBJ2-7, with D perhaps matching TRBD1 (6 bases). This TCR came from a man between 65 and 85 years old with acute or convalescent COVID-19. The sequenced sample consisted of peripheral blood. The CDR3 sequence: CSVEVSIHRESEQYF. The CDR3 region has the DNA TGCAGCGTTGAAGTTAGCATTCACAGGGAGAGTGAGCAGTACTTC.